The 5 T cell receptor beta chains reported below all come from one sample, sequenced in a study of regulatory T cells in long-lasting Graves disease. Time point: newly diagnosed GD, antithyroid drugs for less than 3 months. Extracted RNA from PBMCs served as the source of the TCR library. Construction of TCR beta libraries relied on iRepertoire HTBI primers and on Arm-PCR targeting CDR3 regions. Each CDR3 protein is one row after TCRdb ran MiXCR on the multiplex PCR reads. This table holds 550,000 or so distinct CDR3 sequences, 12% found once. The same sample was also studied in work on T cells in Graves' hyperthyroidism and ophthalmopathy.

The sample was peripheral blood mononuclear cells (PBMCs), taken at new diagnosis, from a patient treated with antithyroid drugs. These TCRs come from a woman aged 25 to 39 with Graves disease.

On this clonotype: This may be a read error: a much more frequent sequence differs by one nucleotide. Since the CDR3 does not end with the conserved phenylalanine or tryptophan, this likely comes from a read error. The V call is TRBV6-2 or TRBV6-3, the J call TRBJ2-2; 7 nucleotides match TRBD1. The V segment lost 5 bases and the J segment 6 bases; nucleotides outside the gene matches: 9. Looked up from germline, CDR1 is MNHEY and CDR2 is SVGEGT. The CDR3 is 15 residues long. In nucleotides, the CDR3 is TGTGCCAGCAGTGAAAGGGCAGGGGGTTCCGGGGAGCTGTTTTCT. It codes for CASSERAGGSGELFS.

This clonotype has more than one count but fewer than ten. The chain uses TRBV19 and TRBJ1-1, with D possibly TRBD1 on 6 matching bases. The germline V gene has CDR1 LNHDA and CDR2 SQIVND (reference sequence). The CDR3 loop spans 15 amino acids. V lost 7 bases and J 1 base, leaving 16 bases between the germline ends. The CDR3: CASTMIGTPNTEAFF. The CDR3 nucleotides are TGTGCCAGTACCATGATCGGGACACCGAACACTGAAGCTTTCTTT.

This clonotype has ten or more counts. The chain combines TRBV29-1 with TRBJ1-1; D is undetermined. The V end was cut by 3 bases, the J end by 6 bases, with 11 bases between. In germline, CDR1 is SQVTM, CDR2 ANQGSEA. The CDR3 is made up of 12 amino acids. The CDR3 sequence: CSVDSPASEAFF. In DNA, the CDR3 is TGCAGCGTTGACTCACCAGCTTCTGAAGCTTTCTTT.

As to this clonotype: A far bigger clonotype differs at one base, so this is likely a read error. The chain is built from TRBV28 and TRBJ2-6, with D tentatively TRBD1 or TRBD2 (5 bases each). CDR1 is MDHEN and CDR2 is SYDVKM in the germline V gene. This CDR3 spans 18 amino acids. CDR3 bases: TGTGCCAGCAGTCGAGCCTCTGGGACGGTCTCTGGGACCAACGTCCTGACTTTC. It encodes CASSRASGTVSGTNVLTF. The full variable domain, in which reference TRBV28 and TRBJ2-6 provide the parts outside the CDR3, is DVKVTQSSRYLVKRTGEKVFLECVQDMDHENMFWYRQDPGLGLRLIYFSYDVKMKEKGDIPEGYSVSREKKERFSLILESASTNQTSMYLCASSRASGTVSGTNVLTFGAGSRLTVL.

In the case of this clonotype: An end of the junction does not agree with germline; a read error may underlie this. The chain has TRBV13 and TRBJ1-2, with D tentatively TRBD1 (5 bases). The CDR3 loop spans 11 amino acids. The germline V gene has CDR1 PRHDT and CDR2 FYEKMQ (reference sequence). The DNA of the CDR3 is TGTGCCAGCAGCGACCGGACGGGACGCGCCTTC. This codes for CASSDRTGRAF.